The rows below give T cell receptor beta chains drawn from one sample of a study of T cells in tuberculosis. Sequencing was performed with immunoSEQ multiplex PCR; in TCRdb, only in-frame clones are kept and a portion is missing. Among 30,000 to 35,000 clones listed, approximately 90% were seen once. The sample taken for sequencing was PBMCs. These receptor sequences come from a donor aged 5 to 30 with latent tuberculosis or without tuberculosis infection. Each CDR3 is given with its conserved first and last residue. The D gene is left open where the match is weak. Only some rows state a clone size, as once, few, many or a class for expanded clones.

j_gene: TRBJ1-2; abundance: NA; v_gene: TRBV28; len: 16; d_gene: TRBD1; CDR3nt: TGTGCCAGCAGTTTTTATCGGACAGGGGGCGGCTATGGCTACACCTTC; CDR3aa: CASSFYRTGGGYGYTF
j_gene: TRBJ1-1; abundance: NA; v_gene: TRBV28; len: 18; d_gene: TRBD1; CDR3nt: TGTGCCAGCAGTTTATTCCTGACAGGGGGCAAGTACTCGACTGAAGCTTTCTTT; CDR3aa: CASSLFLTGGKYSTEAFF
j_gene: TRBJ2-2; abundance: NA; v_gene: TRBV27; len: 16; d_gene: NA; CDR3nt: TGTGCCAGCAGTTTTAGACGACGGGGGAGTGCCGGGGAGCTGTTTTTT; CDR3aa: CASSFRRRGSAGELFF
j_gene: TRBJ1-1; abundance: NA; v_gene: TRBV7-2; len: 13; d_gene: NA; CDR3nt: TGTGCCAGCAGCTTAAGCGTGCCCACTGAAGCTTTCTTT; CDR3aa: CASSLSVPTEAFF
j_gene: TRBJ2-1; abundance: NA; v_gene: TRBV5-1; len: 16; d_gene: TRBD2; CDR3nt: TGCGCCAGCAGCTTGCGGGTAGCGGGAGATCCCAATGAGCAGTTCTTC; CDR3aa: CASSLRVAGDPNEQFF
j_gene: TRBJ1-2; abundance: few; v_gene: TRBV18; len: 14; d_gene: TRBD1; CDR3nt: TGTGCCAGCTCCCGGACAGGGGGCTCCTATGGCTACACCTTC; CDR3aa: CASSRTGGSYGYTF
j_gene: TRBJ1-2; abundance: NA; v_gene: TRBV29-1; len: 12; d_gene: NA; CDR3nt: TGCAGCGTTGCAGGGTTTTACTATGGCTACACCTTC; CDR3aa: CSVAGFYYGYTF
j_gene: TRBJ2-1; abundance: NA; v_gene: TRBV7-2; len: 15; d_gene: NA; CDR3nt: TGTGCCAGCAGCTTAGCCCAGGGTTCCTACAATGAGCAGTTCTTC; CDR3aa: CASSLAQGSYNEQFF
j_gene: TRBJ2-7; abundance: NA; v_gene: TRBV6-1; len: 17; d_gene: NA; CDR3nt: TGTGCCAGCAGTGAGCTTATTGGCAGGGTGCCTTCCTACGAGCAGTACTTC; CDR3aa: CASSELIGRVPSYEQYF
j_gene: TRBJ2-1; abundance: NA; v_gene: TRBV28; len: 13; d_gene: NA; CDR3nt: TGTGCCAGCAGTTTACAGGCACCGCCAGAGCAGTTCTTC; CDR3aa: CASSLQAPPEQFF
j_gene: TRBJ2-5; abundance: NA; v_gene: TRBV28; len: 18; d_gene: TRBD1; CDR3nt: TGTGCCAGCAGTCCCTTCAGGGACAGGCTCTGGACTACCGAGACCCAGTACTTC; CDR3aa: CASSPFRDRLWTTETQYF
j_gene: TRBJ1-3; abundance: NA; v_gene: TRBV7-2; len: 15; d_gene: TRBD1; CDR3nt: TGTGCCAGCAGCTTAGGGACAGGACAGGGGCACACCATATATTTT; CDR3aa: CASSLGTGQGHTIYF
j_gene: TRBJ2-5; abundance: NA; v_gene: TRBV4-3; len: 17; d_gene: TRBD2; CDR3nt: TGCGCCAGCAGCCCGGGACTAGCGGGGGGATTCCAAGAGACCCAGTACTTC; CDR3aa: CASSPGLAGGFQETQYF
j_gene: TRBJ1-2; abundance: NA; v_gene: TRBV6-5; len: 11; d_gene: NA; CDR3nt: TGTGCCAGCGGGGACACGCGGGGCTACACCTTC; CDR3aa: CASGDTRGYTF
j_gene: TRBJ2-3; abundance: NA; v_gene: TRBV6-4; len: 14; d_gene: NA; CDR3nt: TGTGCCAGCAGTGAGGAGGCCCAGTCGGATACGCAGTATTTT; CDR3aa: CASSEEAQSDTQYF
j_gene: TRBJ1-1; abundance: NA; v_gene: TRBV6-1; len: 17; d_gene: TRBD1; CDR3nt: TGTGCCAGCAGTGCAACAGGGGGCTATACATACGACACTGAAGCTTTCTTT; CDR3aa: CASSATGGYTYDTEAFF
j_gene: TRBJ2-3; abundance: NA; v_gene: TRBV11-2; len: 15; d_gene: TRBD2; CDR3nt: TGTGCCAGCAGCTTAGAACTAGCGGGGGGAGATACGCAGTATTTT; CDR3aa: CASSLELAGGDTQYF
j_gene: TRBJ2-5; abundance: once; v_gene: TRBV27; len: 14; d_gene: TRBD2; CDR3nt: TGTGCCAGCAGAGGTCTAGCGGGACGAGAGACCCAGTACTTC; CDR3aa: CASRGLAGRETQYF
j_gene: TRBJ1-1; abundance: NA; v_gene: TRBV30; len: 14; d_gene: NA; CDR3nt: TGTGCCTGGGCGGGGGCAAGTTTGAACACTGAAGCTTTCTTT; CDR3aa: CAWAGASLNTEAFF
j_gene: TRBJ2-7; abundance: NA; v_gene: TRBV28; len: 12; d_gene: NA; CDR3nt: TGTGCCAGCAGTCCCCCAGGGAACGAGCAGTACTTC; CDR3aa: CASSPPGNEQYF
j_gene: TRBJ2-5; abundance: once; v_gene: TRBV5-1; len: 14; d_gene: TRBD1; CDR3nt: TGCGCCAGCAGTCCGAGGACAGGCCCCGAGACCCAGTACTTC; CDR3aa: CASSPRTGPETQYF
j_gene: TRBJ1-2; abundance: few; v_gene: TRBV6-1; len: 11; d_gene: NA; CDR3nt: TGTGCCAGCACAGGGAACTATGGCTACACCTTC; CDR3aa: CASTGNYGYTF
j_gene: TRBJ2-5; abundance: NA; v_gene: TRBV13; len: 14; d_gene: TRBD2; CDR3nt: TGTGCCAGCAGCTCCGGGACTAGCTTAGAGACCCAGTACTTC; CDR3aa: CASSSGTSLETQYF
j_gene: TRBJ1-5; abundance: NA; v_gene: TRBV7-2; len: 14; d_gene: NA; CDR3nt: TGTGCCAGCAGCTTAGGACAGTACAATCAGCCCCAGCATTTT; CDR3aa: CASSLGQYNQPQHF
j_gene: TRBJ1-2; abundance: NA; v_gene: TRBV10-2; len: 13; d_gene: TRBD1; CDR3nt: TGCGCCAGCAGTGACCAGGGGGCATTAGGCTACACCTTC; CDR3aa: CASSDQGALGYTF
j_gene: TRBJ2-4; abundance: NA; v_gene: TRBV2; len: 15; d_gene: NA; CDR3nt: TGTGCCAGCAGTGAAGGCTCAGAGGCGGCGAACATTCAGTACTTC; CDR3aa: CASSEGSEAANIQYF
j_gene: TRBJ1-5; abundance: NA; v_gene: TRBV28; len: 14; d_gene: NA; CDR3nt: TGTGCCAGCAGTACCTGGAGGGTCAATCAGCCCCAGCATTTT; CDR3aa: CASSTWRVNQPQHF
j_gene: TRBJ1-2; abundance: NA; v_gene: TRBV6-5; len: 16; d_gene: TRBD1; CDR3nt: TGTGCCAGCAGTTACTCGCTTACAGGGGGCGCCGAAGGCTACACCTTC; CDR3aa: CASSYSLTGGAEGYTF
j_gene: TRBJ2-1; abundance: NA; v_gene: TRBV29-1; len: 13; d_gene: TRBD2; CDR3nt: TGCAGCGGAAGTAGGCGGGAGGGGAATGAGCAGTTCTTC; CDR3aa: CSGSRREGNEQFF
j_gene: TRBJ1-2; abundance: NA; v_gene: TRBV27; len: 14; d_gene: TRBD1; CDR3nt: TGTGCCAGCAGTCAGGGACAGGGGAGAGGTGGCTACACCTTC; CDR3aa: CASSQGQGRGGYTF
j_gene: TRBJ1-5; abundance: once; v_gene: TRBV19; len: 16; d_gene: TRBD1; CDR3nt: TGTGCCAGTAGTTCGACCTCCGGGACAGGGGATCAGCCCCAGCATTTT; CDR3aa: CASSSTSGTGDQPQHF
j_gene: TRBJ1-1; abundance: NA; v_gene: TRBV5-6; len: 13; d_gene: TRBD1; CDR3nt: TGTGCCAGCAGCGCTTATGGGACAGCTGAAGCTTTCTTT; CDR3aa: CASSAYGTAEAFF
j_gene: TRBJ2-7; abundance: NA; v_gene: TRBV4-3; len: 15; d_gene: NA; CDR3nt: TGCGCCAGCAGCCAAGGACGGCTACTAGACTACGAGCAGTACTTC; CDR3aa: CASSQGRLLDYEQYF
j_gene: TRBJ2-3; abundance: NA; v_gene: TRBV11-2; len: 17; d_gene: TRBD2; CDR3nt: TGTGCCAGCAGCCCGACTACTAGCGGGAGAGGCACAGATACGCAGTATTTT; CDR3aa: CASSPTTSGRGTDTQYF
j_gene: TRBJ1-1; abundance: NA; v_gene: TRBV10-1; len: 13; d_gene: NA; CDR3nt: TGCGCCAGCAGTGTCGGGAAGAACACTGAAGCTTTCTTT; CDR3aa: CASSVGKNTEAFF
j_gene: TRBJ2-7; abundance: NA; v_gene: TRBV27; len: 16; d_gene: NA; CDR3nt: TGTGCCAGCAGCATCTCTAGGGGGTTGAGCTCCTACGAGCAGTACTTC; CDR3aa: CASSISRGLSSYEQYF
j_gene: TRBJ2-7; abundance: NA; v_gene: TRBV27; len: 13; d_gene: NA; CDR3nt: TGTGCCAGCAGTTTTGGGGGGTCCTACGAGCAGTACTTC; CDR3aa: CASSFGGSYEQYF
j_gene: TRBJ1-6; abundance: NA; v_gene: TRBV5-4; len: 16; d_gene: NA; CDR3nt: TGTGCCAGCAGCTCGTCCAGAGACGGGGGTAATTCACCCCTCCACTTT; CDR3aa: CASSSSRDGGNSPLHF
j_gene: TRBJ2-7; abundance: NA; v_gene: TRBV28; len: 14; d_gene: NA; CDR3nt: TGTGCCAGCAGTTCTACCCCCTACGTATACGAGCAGTACTTC; CDR3aa: CASSSTPYVYEQYF
j_gene: TRBJ1-6; abundance: few; v_gene: TRBV5-6; len: 15; d_gene: TRBD1; CDR3nt: TGTGCCAGCAGCTTGGGGACAGGGAATAATTCACCCCTCCACTTT; CDR3aa: CASSLGTGNNSPLHF
j_gene: TRBJ1-4; abundance: NA; v_gene: TRBV7-9; len: 16; d_gene: TRBD1; CDR3nt: TGTGCCAGCAGCTCTGTTCGAGGGGGCGGCGTGGAAAAACTGTTTTTT; CDR3aa: CASSSVRGGGVEKLFF
j_gene: TRBJ1-2; abundance: NA; v_gene: TRBV29-1; len: 14; d_gene: NA; CDR3nt: TGCAGCGTTGATAGGCGGGGACGGCTATCAAAGTACACCTTC; CDR3aa: CSVDRRGRLSKYTF